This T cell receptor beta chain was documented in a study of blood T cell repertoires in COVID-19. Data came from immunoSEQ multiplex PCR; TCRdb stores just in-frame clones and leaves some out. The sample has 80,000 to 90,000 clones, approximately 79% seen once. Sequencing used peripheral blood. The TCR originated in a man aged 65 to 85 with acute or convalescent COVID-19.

This CDR3 is CASSPSAVAGAYEQFF. The CDR3 coding sequence is TGTGCCAGCAGTCCCTCCGCGGTAGCGGGGGCCTATGAGCAGTTCTTC. The chain recombines TRBV27 with TRBJ2-1; 9 nucleotides match TRBD2. V was pared by 5 bases and J by 8 bases, with 13 bases of the junction left unmatched. The CDR3 has 16 residues. CDR1 and CDR2 from the germline V gene are MNHEY and SMNVEV (reference sequence).